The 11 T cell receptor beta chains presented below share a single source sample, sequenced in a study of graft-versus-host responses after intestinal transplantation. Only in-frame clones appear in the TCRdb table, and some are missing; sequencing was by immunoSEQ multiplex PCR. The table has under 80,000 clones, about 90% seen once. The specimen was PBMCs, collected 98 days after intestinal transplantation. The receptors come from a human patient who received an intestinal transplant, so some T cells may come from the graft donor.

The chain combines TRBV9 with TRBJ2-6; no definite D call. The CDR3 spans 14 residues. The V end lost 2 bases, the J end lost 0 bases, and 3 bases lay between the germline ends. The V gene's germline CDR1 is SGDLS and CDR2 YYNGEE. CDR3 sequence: CASSVFSGANVLTF. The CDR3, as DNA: TGTGCCAGCAGCGTCTTCTCTGGGGCCAACGTCCTGACTTTC.

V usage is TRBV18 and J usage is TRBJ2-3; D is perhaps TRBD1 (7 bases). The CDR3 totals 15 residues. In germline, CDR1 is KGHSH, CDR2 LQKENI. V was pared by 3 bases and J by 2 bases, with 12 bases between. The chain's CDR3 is CASSPPGGPTDTQYF. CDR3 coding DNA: TGTGCCAGCTCACCGCCAGGGGGGCCCACAGATACGCAGTATTTT.

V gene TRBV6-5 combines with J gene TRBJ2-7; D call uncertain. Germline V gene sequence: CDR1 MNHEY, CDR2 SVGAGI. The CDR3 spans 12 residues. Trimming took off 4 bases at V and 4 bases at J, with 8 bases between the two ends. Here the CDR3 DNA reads TGTGCCAGCAGTTCGAATTATTACGAGCAGTACTTC. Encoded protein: CASSSNYYEQYF.

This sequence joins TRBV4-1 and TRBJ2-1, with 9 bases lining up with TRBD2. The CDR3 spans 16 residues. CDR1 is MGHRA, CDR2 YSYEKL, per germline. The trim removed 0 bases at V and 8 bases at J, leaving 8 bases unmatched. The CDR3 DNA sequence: TGCGCCAGCAGCCAAGATGGCGGGGGGGCGCTGGATGAGCAGTTCTTC. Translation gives CASSQDGGGALDEQFF.

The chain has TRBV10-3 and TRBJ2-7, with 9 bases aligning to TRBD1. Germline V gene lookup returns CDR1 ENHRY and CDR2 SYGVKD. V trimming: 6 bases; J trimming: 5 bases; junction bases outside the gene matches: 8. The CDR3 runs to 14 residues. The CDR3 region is CAIRPGQGQHEQYF. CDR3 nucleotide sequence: TGTGCCATCAGGCCCGGACAGGGGCAACACGAGCAGTACTTC.

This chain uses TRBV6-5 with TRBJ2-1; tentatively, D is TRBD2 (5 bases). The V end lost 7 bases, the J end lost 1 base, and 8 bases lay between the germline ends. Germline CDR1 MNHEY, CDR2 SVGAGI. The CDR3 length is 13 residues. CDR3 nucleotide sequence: TGTGCCAGCACCGGGATATCCTACAATGAGCAGTTCTTC. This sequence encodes CASTGISYNEQFF.

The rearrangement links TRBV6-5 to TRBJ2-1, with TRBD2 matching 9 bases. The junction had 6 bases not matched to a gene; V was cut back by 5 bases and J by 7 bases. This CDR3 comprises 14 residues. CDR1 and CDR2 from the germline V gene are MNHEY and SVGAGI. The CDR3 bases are TGTGCCAGCAGTGTAAGCGGGGGGTCGAATGAGCAGTTCTTC. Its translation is CASSVSGGSNEQFF.

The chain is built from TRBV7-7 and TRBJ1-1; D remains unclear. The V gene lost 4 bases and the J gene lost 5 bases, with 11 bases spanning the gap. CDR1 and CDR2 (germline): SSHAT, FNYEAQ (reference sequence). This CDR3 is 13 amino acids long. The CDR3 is CASSSNLGTEAFF. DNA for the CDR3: TGTGCCAGCAGCTCTAACCTGGGGACTGAAGCTTTCTTT.

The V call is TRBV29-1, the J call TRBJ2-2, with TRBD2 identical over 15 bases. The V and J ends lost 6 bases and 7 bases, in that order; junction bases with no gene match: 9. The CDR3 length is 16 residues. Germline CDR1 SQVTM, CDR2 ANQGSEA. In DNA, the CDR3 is TGCAGCGTCGGACTAGCGGGGGGGCCTACCGTCGGGGAGCTGTTTTTT. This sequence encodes CSVGLAGGPTVGELFF.

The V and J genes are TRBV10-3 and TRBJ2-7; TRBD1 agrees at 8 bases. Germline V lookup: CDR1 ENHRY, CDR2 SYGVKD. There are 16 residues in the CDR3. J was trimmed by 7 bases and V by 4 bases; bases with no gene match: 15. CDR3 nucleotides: TGTGCCATCAGTGGCCCCTGGACAGGGCAATCGGGGGAGCAGTACTTC. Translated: CAISGPWTGQSGEQYF.

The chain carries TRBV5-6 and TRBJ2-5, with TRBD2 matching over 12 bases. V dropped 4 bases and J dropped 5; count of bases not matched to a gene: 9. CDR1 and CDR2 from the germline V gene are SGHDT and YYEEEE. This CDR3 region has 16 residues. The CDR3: CASSPPLAGGRETQYF. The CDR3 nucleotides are TGTGCCAGCAGCCCGCCTCTAGCGGGAGGGAGGGAGACCCAGTACTTC. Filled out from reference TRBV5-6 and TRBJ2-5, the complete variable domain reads DAGVTQSPTHLIKTRGQQVTLRCSPKSGHDTVSWYQQALGQGPQFIFQYYEEEERQRGNFPDRFSGHQFPNYSSELNVNALLLGDSALYLCASSPPLAGGRETQYFGPGTRLLVL.